This TCR beta chain came from a study of regulatory T cells in long-lasting Graves disease (dated by TCRdb to the early 2020s). In the study overall: In the newly diagnosed Graves' disease group, patients had been taking antithyroid drugs for less than 3 months. This study used TCR sequencing and RNA sequencing of peripheral blood to compare persistent Graves' disease patients against newly diagnosed Graves' disease patients. The study was registered as a clinical trial and conducted in China. TCR sequencing covered around 13 persistent and some 20 newly diagnosed Graves' disease patients, some 35 samples in total.

From the germline V gene (reference sequence), CDR1 is LGHDT and CDR2 is YNNKEL. The CDR3 sequence holds 13 residues, the cysteine and phenylalanine included. Only CDR3 DNA is held: 39 bases, read in frame from base 1. The junction shows trimming of 4 bases on V and 8 bases on J, plus 11 bases between the germline ends. This clonotype occurred once. Its specific antigen is unknown. No much larger clonotype is one base removed from it; base qualities were not supplied. One read offers little support. In the paper's terms, the time point label means: newly diagnosed GD, antithyroid drugs for less than 3 months. For both TCR sequencing and RNA sequencing, RNA was extracted from PBMCs using TRIzol. The diagnosis of Graves' disease followed American Thyroid Association guidelines. Recruitment of patients was carried out at an endocrinology department in Xi'an, China. From each patient, around 9.3 milliliters of peripheral blood was collected into an EDTA anticoagulant tube. Ficoll Paque Plus density gradient separation was used to isolate PBMCs, and no further T cell sorting was done. An Agilent 2100 Bioanalyzer and agarose gel were used to check RNA quality, and a NanoDrop 2000 was used to measure RNA concentration.

The receptor library was made with multiplex PCR. The sample was run on an Illumina HiSeq 4000. TCR beta libraries were built with iRepertoire HTBI primers and Arm-PCR amplification of CDR3 regions. Before sequencing, the PCR products underwent gel purification. The study's own analysis went as follows. Gene usage analysis of CDR3 amino acid clonotypes relied on the roughly 60 TRBV and 13 to 15 TRBJ segments identified across samples. COPE and FqMerger were used to merge filtered high-quality paired reads into contigs. Contigs were aligned with BLAST to IMGT TRBV, TRBD and TRBJ reference genes, and CDR3 was defined per IMGT. Highly expanded clones were defined as clonotypes with a frequency above 0.1%. Shannon entropy served as the measure of repertoire diversity, while the Gini coefficient captured V-J evenness. A clonotype found in more than one individual was treated as public. TCRdb reprocessed the public reads (quality trimming at Q25 with fastp, clone calling with MiXCR) and kept in-frame beta chains. Records with the same CDR3 protein are collapsed into one entry carrying the most frequent genes and DNA. TCRdb, not the authors, supplied the V and J calls. The sample has hundreds of thousands of distinct CDR3 sequences on record, around 15% of them singletons. The biggest ten clones account for around 18% of the sample.

What the research found in general, with its limitations: Persistent patients shared more public clonotypes among themselves (2,741) than newly diagnosed patients did (over 900). Sequencing and analysis were restricted to the TCR beta chain. Persistent disease showed preferential use of TRBV28, TRBJ1-2 and TRBJ2-5, whereas newly diagnosed disease favored TRBV20-1 and TRBJ2-1. Compared with newly diagnosed patients, patients with persistent Graves' disease had lower TCR Shannon entropy and fewer highly expanded clones, which suggests clonal expansion. The small sample size was acknowledged by the authors as a limitation that may reduce accuracy. The study examined only peripheral blood because the primary lesion, thyroid tissue, could not be accessed.

These data were also reused for a study on T cells in Graves' hyperthyroidism and ophthalmopathy. Taken from the second paper: A patient counted as having stable Graves' hyperthyroidism if no progression to ophthalmopathy occurred over 18 months of follow-up. Hyperthyroidism patients were aged 18 to 65 years and newly diagnosed, with disease duration of less than 2 months. The study excluded patients with uncontrolled infections, other autoimmune diseases, pregnancy or lactation. Clinical symptoms, serum thyroxine and TRAb, thyroid ultrasound, and orbital computed tomography formed the basis for the diagnoses. The TCR CDR3 was subjected to a first round of RT-PCR using the HTBI primer set and the Qiagen OneStep RT-PCR kit. Most expanded thyroid clonotypes (frequency above 0.001) were also detected in blood, a finding suggesting that blood repertoires may reflect thyroid immune responses. A model built on a 13 V-J signature distinguished ophthalmopathy from stable hyperthyroidism, reaching about 89% sensitivity and around 81% specificity in cross-validation and 80%/75% in testing. In validation, progression to ophthalmopathy was predicted by the model with 70.59% sensitivity and 72% to 80% specificity, a median of roughly six months before onset. To identify distinguishing TCR V-J signatures, a discovery cohort of roughly 100 patients was used, comprising 43 with Graves' ophthalmopathy and roughly 60 with stable Graves' hyperthyroidism. An independent validation cohort of about 20 hyperthyroidism patients and about 15 patients who later progressed to ophthalmopathy tested prospective prediction of ophthalmopathy. The 75 to 100 discovery patients were randomly split 7:3 into training and test sets. In addition, the study compared T-cell repertoires in thyroid tissue and in blood from five or six Graves' hyperthyroidism patients. After sampling, hyperthyroidism patients received methimazole starting at 30 mg daily, and ophthalmopathy patients received high-dose intravenous methylprednisolone. Libraries were constructed in a second round of multiplex PCR, after which size selection and purification were performed. The libraries were sequenced on an Illumina HiSeq2000 using paired-end 100 bp reads. SOAPnuke was used to process the raw data, removing reads that contained adapters or uncalled bases, had a mean Phred below 15, or lacked an exact match to the constant primer or identifier. High-quality paired reads were merged using COPE v1.2.5, and each unique nucleotide sequence was defined as a clonotype. MiTCR v1.1 was used to align the clonotypes against IMGT TRBV, TRBD and TRBJ reference segments. Analysis was restricted to V-J combinations with a frequency above 0.0001, which covered roughly 99% of repertoires. A TCS score was defined as the ratio between F50 (clonal expansion) and ExV (chaos), using BLOSUM62-based TCRdist between CDR3 peptides within each V-J. Welch's t-statistics and random forest reduced roughly 530 V-J features to 13, which were used in a naive Bayes classifier (R e1071). No statistical method was used to set the sample size in advance, and investigators knew the group allocation. The paper describes TCR Vbeta CDR3 sequencing of fewer than 150 peripheral blood samples, made up of some 40 ophthalmopathy patients, 70 to 75 hyperthyroidism patients and approximately 17 progressor patients.

The rearranged segments are TRBV3-1 and TRBJ1-4; TRBD1 could be the D gene, as 5 bases match. The TCR sequence derives from a young woman with Graves disease. Donor details come from another sample of the same person, matched by shared clones. Sequencing was performed on peripheral blood mononuclear cells (PBMCs), taken at new diagnosis, from a patient treated with antithyroid drugs. The nucleotide sequence is given as TGTGCCAGCAGCCCGGGACTGGAGGAAAAACTGTTTTTT. Its protein is CASSPGLEEKLFF.